This entry describes one T cell receptor (beta chain). This record belongs to a study of T cells in Graves' hyperthyroidism and ophthalmopathy. This CDR3 comprises 12 residues. Germline CDR1 and CDR2: SNHLY and FYNNEI. The germline V and J ends were trimmed by 7 bases and 5 bases, with 11 bases remaining between them. From RNA transcripts, TCR beta CDR3 regions were amplified. Using the HTBI primer set, a first-round RT-PCR was run on the TCR CDR3. Using its own MiXCR run on the multiplex PCR reads, TCRdb lists one record per CDR3 protein. The table records about 520,000 distinct CDR3 sequences, approximately 25% of them present only once.

This sequence originates from a woman in her twenties or thirties with Graves' ophthalmopathy. The V call is TRBV2, the J call TRBJ2-5, with D tentatively TRBD1 (5 bases). The sample consisted of blood. This CDR3 reads CASTSGMETQYF. In DNA form, the CDR3 reads TGTGCCAGCACGTCAGGGATGGAGACCCAGTACTTC.